One sample yielded the 12 T cell receptor beta chains listed below, sequenced in a study of regulatory T cells in long-lasting Graves disease. With iRepertoire HTBI primers and Arm-PCR of CDR3 regions, TCR beta libraries were built. TCRdb reprocessed the multiplex PCR reads with MiXCR, giving one entry per CDR3 protein. The data contain more than 450,000 distinct CDR3 sequences, around 12% of them seen just once; the ten biggest clones take up roughly 8.9%. Time point: newly diagnosed GD, antithyroid drugs for less than 3 months. TCR sequences were obtained from RNA taken from PBMCs. These data were also reused for a study on T cells in Graves' hyperthyroidism and ophthalmopathy.

Here the sequenced sample was peripheral blood mononuclear cells (PBMCs), taken at new diagnosis, from a patient treated with antithyroid drugs. The source is a young woman with Graves disease.

The CDR3 sequence is CASSPPTSHLFF. The CDR3 coding sequence is TGTGCCAGCAGTCCGCCGACGTCCCATCTGTTCTTC. The chain employs TRBV6-1 and TRBJ2-1; D not certain. CDR1 and CDR2 from the germline V gene are MNHNS and SASEGT. This CDR3 region has 12 residues. Between the trimmed V and J ends, which lost 5 bases and 15 bases, there was a span of 17 bases.

This clonotype has at least ten counts. V is TRBV12-3 or TRBV12-4 and J is TRBJ1-2; no clear D gene. The CDR3 runs 11 residues. Trimming removed 5 bases from V and 7 bases from J, with 8 bases in between. The CDR3 sequence: CASSPGSGYTF. CDR3 bases: TGTGCCAGCAGTCCTGGGAGTGGCTACACCTTC.

V and J are TRBV20-1 and TRBJ1-6; tentative D call: TRBD1 (5 bases). Germline CDR1 and CDR2: DFQATT and SNEGSKA (reference sequence). The V end lost 0 bases, the J end lost 5 bases, and 11 bases lay between the germline ends. The CDR3 is 15 amino acids. The CDR3: CSARDGHWNNSPLHF. CDR3 bases: TGCAGTGCTAGAGATGGACACTGGAATAATTCACCCCTCCACTTT.

This clonotype was recorded many times. The rearrangement uses TRBV19 and TRBJ2-7, with 7 bases identical to TRBD1. Trimming took 3 bases from V and 3 from J; bases not matched to a gene: 2. The CDR3 totals 13 residues. Germline V gene lookup returns CDR1 LNHDA and CDR2 SQIVND (reference sequence). The CDR3, as DNA: TGTGCCAGTAGTATTGACAGGGACTACGAGCAGTACTTC. It yields the protein CASSIDRDYEQYF.

This chain joins TRBV20-1 and TRBJ1-1; no clear D. The germline V gene has CDR1 DFQATT and CDR2 SNEGSKA (reference sequence). The ends were cut back, 6 bases at V and 3 bases at J, with 11 bases in the middle. The CDR3 length is 12 residues. Written as DNA, the CDR3 is TGCAGTGCACAAAGGAGGGACACTGAAGCTTTCTTT. This encodes CSAQRRDTEAFF.

This clonotype has a count of ten or more. CDR3 amino acids: CASSLTGSLMNTEAFF. For the CDR3, the DNA is TGTGCCAGCAGCCTCACAGGGAGTCTCATGAACACTGAAGCTTTCTTT. The rearrangement uses TRBV28 and TRBJ1-1; possible D gene TRBD1, 6 bases. Germline V gene lookup returns CDR1 MDHEN and CDR2 SYDVKM. V was shortened by 6 bases and J by 0 bases, with 17 bases between the two germline ends. The CDR3 spans 16 residues.

The chain employs TRBV27 and TRBJ1-1, with D unclear. V lost 10 bases and J lost 0, with 12 bases in between. The V gene's germline CDR1 is MNHEY and CDR2 SMNVEV (reference sequence). The CDR3 has 13 amino acids. The CDR3: CATYSGLNTEAFF. CDR3 sequence (DNA): TGTGCCACTTATTCGGGGTTGAACACTGAAGCTTTCTTT.

Turning to this clonotype: With a much larger clone just one base away, this may be a read error. J is TRBJ2-7 and V is TRBV28; possible D gene TRBD2, 5 bases. Germline V lookup: CDR1 MDHEN, CDR2 SYDVKM. The length of the CDR3 is 16 residues. This chain's CDR3 is CTSSFDTGSSSYEQYF. The DNA of the CDR3 is TGTACCAGCAGTTTTGATACGGGAAGTAGCTCCTACGAGCAGTACTTC.

This chain joins TRBV11-2 and TRBJ2-1; 11 bases match TRBD2. The germline V gene has CDR1 SGHAT and CDR2 FQNNGV. The V gene end was trimmed by 4 bases and the J gene end by 12 bases; junction bases not matched to a gene: 14. The CDR3 has 16 residues. CDR3: CASSSTTSGSFSGQFF. The CDR3 DNA reads TGTGCCAGCAGCTCAACTACTAGCGGGAGCTTCAGCGGGCAGTTCTTC. The variable domain in full, completed from reference TRBV11-2 and TRBJ2-1, reads EAGVAQSPRYKIIEKRQSVAFWCNPISGHATLYWYQQILGQGPKLLIQFQNNGVVDDSQLPKDRFSAERLKGVDSTLKIQPAKLEDSAVYLCASSSTTSGSFSGQFFGPGTRLTVL.

The table lists this clonotype with many counts. The chain couples TRBV11-2 to TRBJ2-3, with TRBD2 matching over 10 bases. V was clipped by 2 bases and J by 1 base; unmatched bases: 3. The CDR3 has 16 amino acids. Germline values: CDR1 SGHAT, CDR2 FQNNGV. The CDR3 sequence is CASSLKLAGRTDTQYF. CDR3 DNA: TGTGCCAGCAGCTTAAAACTAGCGGGACGCACAGATACGCAGTATTTT.

The V gene is TRBV9, the J gene TRBJ2-1; no reliable D call. Germline CDR1 is SGDLS and CDR2 is YYNGEE. The CDR3 totals 14 residues. The V end was cut by 0 bases, the J end by 9 bases, with 13 bases between. Here the CDR3 reads CASSVEGHPGEQFF. The CDR3 DNA reads TGTGCCAGCAGCGTAGAGGGCCACCCGGGTGAGCAGTTCTTC.

This clonotype showed up many times. The CDR3 nucleotides are TGTGCCAGCAGTTCTCTCCGGGAGGGCAAATACGAGCAGTACTTC. Translation gives CASSSLREGKYEQYF. The chain carries TRBV28 and TRBJ2-7, with 8 positions matching TRBD2. V was clipped by 4 bases and J by 4 bases; unmatched bases: 9. This CDR3 region has 15 residues. From germline, CDR1 is MDHEN and CDR2 SYDVKM.